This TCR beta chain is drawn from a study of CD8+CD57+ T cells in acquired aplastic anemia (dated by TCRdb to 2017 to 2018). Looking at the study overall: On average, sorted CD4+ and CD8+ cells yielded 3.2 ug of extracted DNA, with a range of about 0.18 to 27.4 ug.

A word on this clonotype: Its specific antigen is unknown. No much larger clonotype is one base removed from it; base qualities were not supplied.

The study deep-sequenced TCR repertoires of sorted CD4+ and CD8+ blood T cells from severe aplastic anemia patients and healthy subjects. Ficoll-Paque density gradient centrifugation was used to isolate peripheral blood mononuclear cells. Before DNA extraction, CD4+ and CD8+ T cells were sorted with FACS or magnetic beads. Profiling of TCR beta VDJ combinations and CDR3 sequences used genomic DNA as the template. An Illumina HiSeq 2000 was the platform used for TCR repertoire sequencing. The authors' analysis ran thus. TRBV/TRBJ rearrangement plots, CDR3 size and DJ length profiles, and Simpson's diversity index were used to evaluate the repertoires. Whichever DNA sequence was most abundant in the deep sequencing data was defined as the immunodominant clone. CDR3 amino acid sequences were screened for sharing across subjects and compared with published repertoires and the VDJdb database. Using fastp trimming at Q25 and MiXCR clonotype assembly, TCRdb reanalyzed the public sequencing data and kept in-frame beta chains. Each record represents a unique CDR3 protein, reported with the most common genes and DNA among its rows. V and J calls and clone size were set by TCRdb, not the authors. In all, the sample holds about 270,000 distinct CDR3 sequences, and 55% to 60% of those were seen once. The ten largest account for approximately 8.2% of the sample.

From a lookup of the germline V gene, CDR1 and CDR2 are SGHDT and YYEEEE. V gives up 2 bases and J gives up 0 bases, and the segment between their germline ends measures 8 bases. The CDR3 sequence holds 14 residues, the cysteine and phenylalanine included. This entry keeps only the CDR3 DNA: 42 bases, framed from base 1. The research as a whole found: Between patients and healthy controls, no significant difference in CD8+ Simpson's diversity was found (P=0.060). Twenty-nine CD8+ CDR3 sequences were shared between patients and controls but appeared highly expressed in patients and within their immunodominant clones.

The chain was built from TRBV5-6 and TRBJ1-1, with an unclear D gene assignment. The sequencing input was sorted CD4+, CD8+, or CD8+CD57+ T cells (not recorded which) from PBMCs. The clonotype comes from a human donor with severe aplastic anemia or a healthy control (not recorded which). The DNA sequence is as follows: TGTGCCAGCAGCTTCTGGACGGTGAACACTGAAGCTTTCTTT. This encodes CASSFWTVNTEAFF.